Sequencing of this T cell receptor (beta chain) was carried out in a study of T cell responses to AZD1222 COVID-19 vaccine. Study findings and constraints: Among the donors, most were white British and more were female, and clonal diversity was possibly underestimated.

Data came from immunoSEQ multiplex PCR; TCRdb stores just in-frame clones and leaves some out. The repertoire holds roughly 120,000 clones, with about 85% as singletons. In regard to this clone: Its antigen is as yet unknown.

The CDR3 contains 15 residues. Germline assignment: CDR1 MDHEN and CDR2 SYDVKM. Trimming at V came to 5 bases and at J to 1 base, leaving 7 bases not matched to a gene. Material: peripheral blood, obtained on day 0 of AZD1222 vaccination. The V call is TRBV28, the J call TRBJ1-1; 7 nucleotides align to TRBD1. This clonotype was sampled from an adult in good health. In nucleotides, the CDR3 is TGTGCCAGCAGTCAGGGGACAGCACGGAACACTGAAGCTTTCTTT. It codes for CASSQGTARNTEAFF.